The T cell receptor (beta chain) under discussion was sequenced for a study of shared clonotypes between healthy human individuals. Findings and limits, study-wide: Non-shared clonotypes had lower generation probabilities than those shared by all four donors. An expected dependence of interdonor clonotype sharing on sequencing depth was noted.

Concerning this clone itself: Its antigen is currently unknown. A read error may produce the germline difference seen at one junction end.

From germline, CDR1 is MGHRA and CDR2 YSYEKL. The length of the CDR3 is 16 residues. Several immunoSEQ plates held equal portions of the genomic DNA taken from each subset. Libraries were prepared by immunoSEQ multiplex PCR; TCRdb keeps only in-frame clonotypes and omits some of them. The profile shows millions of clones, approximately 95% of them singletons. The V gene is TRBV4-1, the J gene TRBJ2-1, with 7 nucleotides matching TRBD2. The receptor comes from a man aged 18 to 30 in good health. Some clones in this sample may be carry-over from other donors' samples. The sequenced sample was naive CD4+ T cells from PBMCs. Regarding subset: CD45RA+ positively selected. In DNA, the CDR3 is TGCGCCAGCTGCCAAGAAGGCCTAGCGGACTACAATGAGCAGTTCTTC. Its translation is CASCQEGLADYNEQFF.